In its sample, the clone carrying this T cell receptor (beta chain) was seen once. What it binds is unknown. Unique molecular identifiers were carried by the TCR beta cDNA libraries. When about 0.85 to 11 million T cells were used, they gave roughly 500,000 cDNA molecules. TCRdb itself ran the PCR reads through MiXCR, one entry per CDR3 protein. The sample has hundreds of thousands of distinct CDR3 sequences, 59% seen once. This CDR3 has 15 amino acids. Trimming took off 6 bases at V and 4 bases at J, with 18 bases between the two ends. The germline CDR1 and CDR2 sequences are MNHEY and SVGAGI. The data originate from a study of post-analysis software for immune sequencing data. Study-level points and caveats: Significantly decreased normalized Chao1 diversity was recorded for multiple sclerosis patients relative to controls. Higher frequency in patients than in controls was seen for 5 or 6 TRBV segments, with TRBV5-6, TRBV5-1 and TRBV20-1 among them.

The genes are TRBV6-5 and TRBJ1-2; weak D call: TRBD1 (6 bases). This TCR derives from a girl aged 2 to 10 with multiple sclerosis. Sequencing used blood. Written as DNA, the CDR3 is TGTGCCAGCAGCCCGGGACACCCCGAAGGCTATGGCTACACCTTC. Its translation is CASSPGHPEGYGYTF.